A single T cell receptor (beta chain) is shown here with its context. The CDR3 runs 17 residues. The germline gives CDR1 SGHVT, CDR2 SQSDAQ. V lost 6 bases and J lost 2; bases outside the gene matches: 13. The entry originates in a study of blood T cell repertoires in COVID-19. Repertoires were generated with immunoSEQ multiplex PCR, while TCRdb's copy carries only in-frame clones and drops some. The repertoire has 150,000 or so clones, around nine tenths of them found once; the top ten carry approximately 0.62%. The V call is TRBV7-4, the J call TRBJ1-5; 7 positions agree with TRBD1. This TCR derives from a man in his sixties with COVID-19, enrolled during active disease. The sequencing input was peripheral blood. The CDR3 region is CASRGTAPSWCNQPQHF. DNA of the CDR3: TGTGCCAGCAGGGGGACAGCCCCCTCTTGGTGCAATCAGCCCCAGCATTTT.